This T cell receptor (beta chain) was identified during a study of shared clonotypes between healthy human individuals. General study findings and limits: The sampled material consisted only of blood, and tissue repertoires are likely to differ. Donor scarcity curtailed the genetic and exposure-history diversity represented herein.

Donors were healthy HIV-negative adults without recent acute infections or vaccinations. In the original workflow: ImmunoSEQ junction-only sequences lacked quality scores, so their filtering differed. Sequencing used immunoSEQ multiplex PCR; TCRdb keeps in-frame clones, though not all of them. That table supplies the V and J calls and clone size; D and trimming were determined from the DNA. Among 2 million to 2.5 million clones, 90% to 97% were seen once, and the ten largest hold 0.1% to 0.15%. A single count supports this clone. Its antigen is currently unknown. This CDR3 contains 14 residues. The germline V gene encodes CDR1 LNHNV and CDR2 YYDKDF (reference sequence). Deletions cut 5 bases from V and 4 bases from J, with 14 bases between.

Sequenced input: naive CD4+ T cells sorted from blood. Subset meaning: CD45RA+ positively selected. The sequence was collected from a man between 18 and 35 years old in good health. The chain couples TRBV15 to TRBJ1-1; TRBD1 might be the D (6 bases). The CDR3 region is CATSPRTEGTEAFF. CDR3 sequence (DNA): TGTGCCACCAGCCCACGGACAGAGGGCACTGAAGCTTTCTTT.